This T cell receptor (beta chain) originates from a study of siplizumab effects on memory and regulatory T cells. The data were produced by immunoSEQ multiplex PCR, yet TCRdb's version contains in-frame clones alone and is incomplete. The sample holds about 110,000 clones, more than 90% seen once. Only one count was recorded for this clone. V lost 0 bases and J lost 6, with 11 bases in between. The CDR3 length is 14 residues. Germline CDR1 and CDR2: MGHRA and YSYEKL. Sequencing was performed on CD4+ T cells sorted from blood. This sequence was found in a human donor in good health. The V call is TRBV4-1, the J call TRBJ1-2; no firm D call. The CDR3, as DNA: TGCGCCAGCAGCCAAGACCGGGGTGGGGATGGCTACACCTTC. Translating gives CASSQDRGGDGYTF.